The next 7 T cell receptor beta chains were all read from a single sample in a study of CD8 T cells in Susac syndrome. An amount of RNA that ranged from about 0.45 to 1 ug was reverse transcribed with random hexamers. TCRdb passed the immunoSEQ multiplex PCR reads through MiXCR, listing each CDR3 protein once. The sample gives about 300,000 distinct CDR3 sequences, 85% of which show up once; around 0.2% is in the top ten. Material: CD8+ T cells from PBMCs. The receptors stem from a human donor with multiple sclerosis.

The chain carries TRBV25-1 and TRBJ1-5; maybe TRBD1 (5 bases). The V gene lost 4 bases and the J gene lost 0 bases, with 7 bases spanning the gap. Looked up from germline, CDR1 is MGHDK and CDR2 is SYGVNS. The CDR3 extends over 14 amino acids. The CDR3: CASSAGSSNQPQHF. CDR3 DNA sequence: TGTGCCAGCAGTGCAGGGAGTAGCAATCAGCCCCAGCATTTT.

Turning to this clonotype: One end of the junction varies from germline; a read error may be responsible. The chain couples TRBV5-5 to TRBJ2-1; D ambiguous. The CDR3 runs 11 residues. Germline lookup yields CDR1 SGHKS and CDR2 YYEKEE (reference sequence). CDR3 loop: CASSLGSVSWF. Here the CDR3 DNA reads TGTGCCAGCAGCTTGGGGTCGGTCAGTTGGTTC.

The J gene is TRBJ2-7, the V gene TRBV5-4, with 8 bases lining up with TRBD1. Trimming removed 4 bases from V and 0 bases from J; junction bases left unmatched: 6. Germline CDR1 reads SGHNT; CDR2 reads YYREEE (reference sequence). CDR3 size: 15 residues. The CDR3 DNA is TGTGCCAGCAGCCACAGGGACAGGAGCTCCTACGAGCAGTACTTC. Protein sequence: CASSHRDRSSYEQYF.

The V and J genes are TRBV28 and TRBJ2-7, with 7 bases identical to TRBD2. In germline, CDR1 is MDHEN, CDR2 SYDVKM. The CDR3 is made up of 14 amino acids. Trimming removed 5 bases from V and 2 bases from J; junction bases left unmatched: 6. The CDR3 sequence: CASSAIGTTYEQYF. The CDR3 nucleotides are TGTGCCAGCAGTGCGATCGGGACTACCTACGAGCAGTACTTC.

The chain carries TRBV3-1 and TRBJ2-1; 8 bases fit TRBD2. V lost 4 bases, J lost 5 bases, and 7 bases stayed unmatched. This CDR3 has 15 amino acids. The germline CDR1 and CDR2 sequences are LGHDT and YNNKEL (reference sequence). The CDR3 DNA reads TGTGCCAGCAGCCCCCGACTAGCGATAGACAATGAGCAGTTCTTC. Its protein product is CASSPRLAIDNEQFF.

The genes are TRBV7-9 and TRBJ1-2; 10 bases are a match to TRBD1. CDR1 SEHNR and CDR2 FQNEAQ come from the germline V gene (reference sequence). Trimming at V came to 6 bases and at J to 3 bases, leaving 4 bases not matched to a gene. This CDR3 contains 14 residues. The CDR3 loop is CASSWDRGYYGYTF. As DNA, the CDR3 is TGTGCCAGCAGTTGGGACAGGGGTTACTATGGCTACACCTTC.

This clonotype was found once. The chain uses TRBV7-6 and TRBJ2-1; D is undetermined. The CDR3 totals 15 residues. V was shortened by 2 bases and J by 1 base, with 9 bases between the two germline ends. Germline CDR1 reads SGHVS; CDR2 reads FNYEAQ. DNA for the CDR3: TGTGCCAGCAGCTTATTCCGGAGTTCCTACAATGAGCAGTTCTTC. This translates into CASSLFRSSYNEQFF.